The rows below give T cell receptor beta chains drawn from one sample of a study of blood T cell repertoires in COVID-19. The data were produced by immunoSEQ multiplex PCR, yet TCRdb's version contains in-frame clones alone and is incomplete. The sample contains about 230,000 clones, roughly four fifths of which appear only once. Sequenced input: peripheral blood. These receptor sequences come from a woman in her 50s with acute or convalescent COVID-19. The CDR3 runs from the conserved cysteine through the conserved F or W.

CASNVQGDGYTF | TRBJ1-2 | 12 | TRBV5-8
CASSSSGTPPDEQFF | TRBJ2-1 | 15 | TRBV19
CASSLGGTLSAGYTF | TRBJ1-2 | 15 | TRBV7-9
CASSVTGGGTDTQYF | TRBJ2-3 | 15 | TRBV3-1/TRBV3-2
CASSRTTGGNQPQHF | TRBJ1-5 | 15 | TRBV3-1/TRBV3-2
CASSTVRGLSTDTQYF | TRBJ2-3 | 16 | TRBV28
CASSPAGAAGELFF | TRBJ2-2 | 14 | TRBV18
CASSVQGARATNEKLFF | TRBJ1-4 | 17 | TRBV27
CASSQDGGTPLRVDTQYF | TRBJ2-3 | 18 | TRBV4-3
CASSPKGGNEQFF | TRBJ2-1 | 13 | TRBV7-8
CASSPRGLSGYTF | TRBJ1-2 | 13 | TRBV6-5
CASSPRTSTDTQYF | TRBJ2-3 | 14 | TRBV27
CASSLLGRDEQFF | TRBJ2-1 | 13 | TRBV7-9
CASSLGISGRDEQFF | TRBJ2-1 | 15 | TRBV11-2
CASSLSETPNEKLFF | TRBJ1-4 | 15 | TRBV28
CASSRGGSSYEQYF | TRBJ2-7 | 14 | TRBV11-3
CASSLQGAFADTQYF | TRBJ2-3 | 15 | TRBV5-5
CARDRGLNGYEQYF | TRBJ2-7 | 14 | TRBV10-1